The rows below give T cell receptor beta chains drawn from one sample of a study of blood T cell repertoires in COVID-19. The assay was immunoSEQ multiplex PCR, and TCRdb's table has in-frame clones only and misses some. The data hold under 250,000 clones, with roughly 87% observed a single time. Input material: PBMCs or T cells enriched from blood (not recorded which). These TCRs come from a woman between 25 and 40 years old with acute COVID-19. CDR3s include the opening cysteine and the closing phenylalanine or tryptophan. D genes are given only for firm matches. The listing skips clone size in some rows; elsewhere it reads once, few, many or a size class.

CDR3 DNA	CDR3 protein	CDR3 length	clone size	V gene	J gene	D gene
TGTGCCAGTAGTAAAACAGGGGGCACTGAAGCTTTCTTT	CASSKTGGTEAFF	13	.	TRBV19	TRBJ1-1	TRBD1
TGTGCCGAAACCCGGGACAGGGTGACAGATACGCAGTATTTT	CAETRDRVTDTQYF	14	.	TRBV2	TRBJ2-3	TRBD1
TGTGCCAGCAGTGAGATGGACGGGACCTACGAGCAGTACTTC	CASSEMDGTYEQYF	14	.	TRBV6-1	TRBJ2-7	.
TGTGCCACCAGGAAAAAACGGACAGGGGGCTTTGAAGCTTTCTTT	CATRKKRTGGFEAFF	15	.	TRBV24-1	TRBJ1-1	TRBD1
TGTGCCAGCAGCCAAGATTTCCAGGTCAAAAACATTCAGTACTTC	CASSQDFQVKNIQYF	15	.	TRBV3-1/TRBV3-2	TRBJ2-4	.
TGCGCCAGCAGCCAAGAAGCCACCTATAATTCACCCCTCCACTTT	CASSQEATYNSPLHF	15	.	TRBV4-3	TRBJ1-6	.
TGTGCCAGCAGTAGCCCACAGGGGGCTGGGGCCAACGTCCTGACTTTC	CASSSPQGAGANVLTF	16	.	TRBV28	TRBJ2-6	TRBD1
TGTGCCAGCAGCTTAAGCGGCACCAGCACAGATACGCAGTATTTT	CASSLSGTSTDTQYF	15	few	TRBV7-2	TRBJ2-3	.
TGTGCCAGCAGCAAAAAAACCGGGACAGCGGAAAATGAAAAACTGTTTTTT	CASSKKTGTAENEKLFF	17	.	TRBV21-1	TRBJ1-4	.
TGTGCCAGCGGACAGGGCACATACAATGAGCAGTTCTTC	CASGQGTYNEQFF	13	.	TRBV2	TRBJ2-1	TRBD1
TGCGCCAGCAGCCAACTAGCGGGGCAAGAGACCCAGTACTTC	CASSQLAGQETQYF	14	once	TRBV4-1	TRBJ2-5	TRBD2
TGTGCCATCAGTGGGACAGGTATGAACACTGAAGCTTTCTTT	CAISGTGMNTEAFF	14	once	TRBV10-3	TRBJ1-1	TRBD1
TGTGCCTGGAGATCGAAGGGGGTGGGTAATTCACCCCTCCACTTT	CAWRSKGVGNSPLHF	15	few	TRBV30	TRBJ1-6	.
TGCGCCAGCAGCCAAGATCTGGCGGTGAACACTGAAGCTTTCTTT	CASSQDLAVNTEAFF	15	.	TRBV4-3	TRBJ1-1	.
TGTGCCTGGAGTGTACTAGTGGGGACAGGGCCCTACAATGAGCAGTTCTTC	CAWSVLVGTGPYNEQFF	17	.	TRBV30	TRBJ2-1	TRBD1
TGCGCCAGCAGCTTGGTTCAAAACTACTATGGCTACACCTTC	CASSLVQNYYGYTF	14	.	TRBV5-1	TRBJ1-2	.
TGTGCCTGGCGGAGCCCCAAAAACATTCAGTACTTC	CAWRSPKNIQYF	12	.	TRBV30	TRBJ2-4	.
TGTGCCAGCAGTTACTCGAAGGAGGGTGAGACCCAGTACTTC	CASSYSKEGETQYF	14	.	TRBV6-5	TRBJ2-5	.
TGTGCCAGCAGTGGGAGCGGGGGGCCTTTCTCTAGCACAGATACGCAGTATTTT	CASSGSGGPFSSTDTQYF	18	.	TRBV2	TRBJ2-3	TRBD2
TGTGCCAGCTCACCCGGACAGGGGGCCACTGAAGCTTTCTTT	CASSPGQGATEAFF	14	.	TRBV18	TRBJ1-1	TRBD1
TGCGCCAGCAGCCAAGTCGCAAGGACAGGTCTCGGCTACACCTTC	CASSQVARTGLGYTF	15	.	TRBV4-1	TRBJ1-2	TRBD1
TGTGCCAGCTCACCACTCGTGCGGAGGGTAGATACGCAGTATTTT	CASSPLVRRVDTQYF	15	.	TRBV18	TRBJ2-3	.
TGTGCCAGCAGTTTACGCCACCTCACCGGGACTAGCGGGGTCCACGAGCAGTACTTC	CASSLRHLTGTSGVHEQYF	19	.	TRBV28	TRBJ2-7	TRBD2
TGCAGCGTACGACAGGTTGATAATTCACCCCTCCACTTT	CSVRQVDNSPLHF	13	.	TRBV29-1	TRBJ1-6	.
TGTGCCAGCACCGGGACTAGCATAACCTACAATGAGCAGTTCTTC	CASTGTSITYNEQFF	15	.	TRBV27	TRBJ2-1	TRBD2
TGTGCCAGCAGCCTGGCGCAGGGGGCCGAAGTTGGTGAAAAACTGTTTTTT	CASSLAQGAEVGEKLFF	17	.	TRBV5-5	TRBJ1-4	TRBD1
TGTGCCAGCAGGGACAGTAAGGAGCCCCAGCATTTT	CASRDSKEPQHF	12	.	TRBV28	TRBJ1-5	.
TGTGCCAGCAGCTTGGACGGGAGGGGAGGCGGGGAGCTGTTTTTT	CASSLDGRGGGELFF	15	.	TRBV5-4	TRBJ2-2	TRBD2
TGTGCCAGCAGCTTGGTGGGGGCTGAGACCCAGTACTTC	CASSLVGAETQYF	13	.	TRBV5-4	TRBJ2-5	.
TGCGCCAGCAGCAGACAACCAAACACTGAAGCTTTCTTT	CASSRQPNTEAFF	13	few	TRBV10-2	TRBJ1-1	.
TGCGCCAGCAGCTTGGACAGGGAAGGCTCACCCCTCCACTTT	CASSLDREGSPLHF	14	.	TRBV5-1	TRBJ1-6	.
TGTGCCAGTAGTATAGCCGGGAGGACATGGGGGCCCTATTTT	CASSIAGRTWGPYF	14	.	TRBV19	TRBJ2-3	.
TGTGCCAGCAGCTCCGGGGACAGTTTGATACATGAGCAGTTCTTC	CASSSGDSLIHEQFF	15	.	TRBV7-9	TRBJ2-1	TRBD1
TGTGCCAGCAGCCAACCAGACAACCGGGACAGGGGTAATTCACCCCTCCACTTT	CASSQPDNRDRGNSPLHF	18	.	TRBV3-1/TRBV3-2	TRBJ1-6	TRBD1
TGTGCCAGCTCACAGCCACCTAGGGGGAATGAGCAGTTCTTC	CASSQPPRGNEQFF	14	.	TRBV18	TRBJ2-1	.
TGTGCCAGTAGAGAGACAAACTCTGGAAACACCATATATTTT	CASRETNSGNTIYF	14	.	TRBV19	TRBJ1-3	.
TGCGCCAGCAGCTTGGACAGGACCCAGGAGACCCAGTACTTC	CASSLDRTQETQYF	14	.	TRBV5-1	TRBJ2-5	.
TGTGCCAGCAGCATCGGACTAGCGGGGAAGAATGAGCAGTTCTTC	CASSIGLAGKNEQFF	15	.	TRBV5-4	TRBJ2-1	TRBD2
TGTGCCAGCAGCCAAGATAGAGACAGTTACTATGGCTACACCTTC	CASSQDRDSYYGYTF	15	.	TRBV14	TRBJ1-2	.